In its sample, the clone carrying this TCR beta chain was seen a few times. After the first PCR, alpha and beta chain libraries were processed separately. The data belong to a study of naive and memory T cell subsets. The beta constant-region primer was an equimolar mix of two oligonucleotides covering TRBC1 and TRBC2. TCRdb reanalysed the UMI-ligation and nested PCR reads using MiXCR and keeps one entry per CDR3 protein. The sample comprises 140,000 to 150,000 distinct CDR3 sequences, 17% of which are singletons, and approximately 0.13% rests with the top ten. The CDR3 has 17 residues. Trimming cost V 6 bases and J 6 bases; bases outside gene matches: 12. The germline V gene encodes CDR1 MNHEY and CDR2 SVGEGT.

The clonotype comes from a human donor in good health. The sequencing sample was made of naive CD4+ T cells from blood. The V gene is TRBV6-2 or TRBV6-3, the J gene TRBJ2-2; 11 bases line up with TRBD2. Here the CDR3 reads CASSPNLAGGPAGELFF. The CDR3 DNA reads as TGTGCCAGCAGCCCAAATTTAGCGGGAGGGCCCGCCGGGGAGCTGTTTTTT.